These T cell receptor beta chains were read from a single sample in a study of blood T cells in healthy people across ages. From the 5' RACE reads, TCRdb called clonotypes with MiXCR, one entry per CDR3 protein. The sample lists about 1.4 million distinct CDR3 sequences, roughly 64% occurring once. Input material: blood. These receptors all come from a man aged 18 to 29 in good health. The CDR3 runs from the conserved cysteine through the conserved F or W.

>TRBV29-1|TRBJ1-2
CSAESLAKSYTF
>TRBV4-2|TRBJ1-2
CASSQAAADYGYTF
>TRBV29-1|TRBJ2-3
CSATRTQGAGTDTQYF
>TRBV6-1|-
CAAGDRAQETQYF
>TRBV7-2|TRBJ2-1
CASSLVGKNEQFF
>TRBV3-1|TRBJ2-4
CASSHPLGTGEVNLGEQYF
>TRBV5-4|TRBJ2-7
CASSYDWSYEQYF
>TRBV25-1|TRBJ2-7
CASSDTDRYSYEQYF
>TRBV10-3|-
CAISDVETSNYEQYF
>TRBV7-2|TRBJ2-3
CASSPSRDYYTDTQYF
>TRBV13|TRBJ2-5
CASSLGQLAAETQYF
>TRBV6-2/TRBV6-3|TRBJ2-1
CACNRDRNEQFF
>TRBV15|TRBJ2-4
CATSRDRAQGAQYF
>TRBV6-1|TRBJ2-5
CASSPRPLTGTYQETQYF
>TRBV6-1|TRBJ2-7
CASIGTISYEQYF
>TRBV6-1|TRBJ2-7
CASSHLGLTLYEQYF
>TRBV20-1|TRBJ2-7
CSARDPAGSSYEQYF
>TRBV6-5|-
CASSYGGWGETQYF
>TRBV4-3|TRBJ1-1
CAGSHGTGVMNTEAFF
>TRBV27|TRBJ2-1
CASSLWVAGGGNEQFF
>TRBV15|TRBJ2-3
CATETGVADTQYF
>TRBV20-1|TRBJ1-5
CSARDIRDQVNQPQHF
>TRBV5-1|TRBJ2-7
CASKDYSYEQYF
>TRBV12-3/TRBV12-4|TRBJ2-6
CASTRTVSGANVLTF
>TRBV27|TRBJ2-6
CASSLTSAVSGANVLTF
>TRBV11-1|TRBJ2-7
CASSFSDAGYEQYF
>TRBV7-9|TRBJ2-1
CASSPSTNNEQFF
>TRBV27|TRBJ1-1
CASKHQGGYEAFF
>TRBV25-1|TRBJ1-2
CARQDGYTF
>TRBV29-1|TRBJ2-1
CSVPGRKAYNEQFF
>TRBV5-1|TRBJ2-7
CASQGTRLSYEQYF
>TRBV7-9|TRBJ2-1
CASSHWGNEQFF
>TRBV15|TRBJ2-1
CATSRDVVAVSKFF
>TRBV4-2|TRBJ2-2
CASSQDKGQGSAGELFF
>TRBV11-2|TRBJ2-7
CASGVGGSYEQYF
>TRBV29-1|-
CSVRPRDREYEQYF
>TRBV24-1|TRBJ2-5
CATSDPLSQETQYF
>TRBV7-2|TRBJ2-7
CASSLPPVGVAGLWYEQYF
>TRBV4-1|TRBJ1-2
CASSQEPGQVLYYGYTF
>TRBV29-1|TRBJ2-6
CSVGGRGETGANVPTF
>TRBV27|TRBJ1-1
CASSLSRGREAFF